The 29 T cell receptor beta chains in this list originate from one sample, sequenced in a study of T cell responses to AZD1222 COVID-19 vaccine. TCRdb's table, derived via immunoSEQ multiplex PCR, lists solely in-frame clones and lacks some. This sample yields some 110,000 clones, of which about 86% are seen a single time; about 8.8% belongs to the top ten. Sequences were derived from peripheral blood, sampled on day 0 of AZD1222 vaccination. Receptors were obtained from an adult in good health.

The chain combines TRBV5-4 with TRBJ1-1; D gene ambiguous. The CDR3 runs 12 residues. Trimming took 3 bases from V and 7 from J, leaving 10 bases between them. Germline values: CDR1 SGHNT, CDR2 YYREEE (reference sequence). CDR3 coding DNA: TGTGCCAGCAGCTACCCCCTAGGTGAAGCTTTCTTT. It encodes CASSYPLGEAFF.

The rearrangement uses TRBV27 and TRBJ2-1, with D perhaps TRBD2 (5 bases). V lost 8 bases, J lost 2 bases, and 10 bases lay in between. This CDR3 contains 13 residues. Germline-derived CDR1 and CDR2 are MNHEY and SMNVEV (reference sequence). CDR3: CASRGITYNEQFF. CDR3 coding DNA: TGTGCCAGCCGGGGAATAACCTACAATGAGCAGTTCTTC.

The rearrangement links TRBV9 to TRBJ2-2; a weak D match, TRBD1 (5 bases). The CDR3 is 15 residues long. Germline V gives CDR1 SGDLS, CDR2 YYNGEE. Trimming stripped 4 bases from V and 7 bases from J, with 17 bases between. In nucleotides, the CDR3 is TGTGCCAGCAGCCCCCCCCAGGGAATACACGGGGAGCTGTTTTTT. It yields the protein CASSPPQGIHGELFF.

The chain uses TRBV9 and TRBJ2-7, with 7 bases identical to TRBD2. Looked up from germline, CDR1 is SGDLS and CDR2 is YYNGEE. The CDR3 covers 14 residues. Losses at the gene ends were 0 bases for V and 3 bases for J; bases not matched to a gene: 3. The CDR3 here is CASSVAAGVYEQYF. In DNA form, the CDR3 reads TGTGCCAGCAGCGTAGCGGCGGGGGTCTACGAGCAGTACTTC.

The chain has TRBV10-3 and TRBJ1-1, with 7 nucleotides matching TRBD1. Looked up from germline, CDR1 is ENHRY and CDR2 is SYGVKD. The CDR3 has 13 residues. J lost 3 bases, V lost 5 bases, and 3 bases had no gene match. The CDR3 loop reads CAISTGTDTEAFF. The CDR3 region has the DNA TGTGCCATCAGTACCGGGACAGACACTGAAGCTTTCTTT.

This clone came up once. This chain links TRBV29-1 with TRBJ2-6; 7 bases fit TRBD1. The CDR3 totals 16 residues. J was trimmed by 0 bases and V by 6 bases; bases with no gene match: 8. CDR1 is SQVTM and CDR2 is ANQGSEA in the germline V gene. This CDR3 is CSVPLGGFSGANVLTF. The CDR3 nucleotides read TGCAGCGTGCCGTTAGGGGGCTTCTCTGGGGCCAACGTCCTGACTTTC. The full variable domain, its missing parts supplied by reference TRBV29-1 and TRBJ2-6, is SAVISQKPSRDICQRGTSLTIQCQVDSQVTMMFWYRQQPGQSLTLIATANQGSEATYESGFVIDKFPISRPNLTFSTLTVSNMSPEDSSIYLCSVPLGGFSGANVLTFGAGSRLTVL.

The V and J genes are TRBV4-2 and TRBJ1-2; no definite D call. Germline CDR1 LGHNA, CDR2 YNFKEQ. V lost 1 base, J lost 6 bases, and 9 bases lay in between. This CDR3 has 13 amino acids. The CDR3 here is CASSQVGQHGYTF. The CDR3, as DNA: TGTGCCAGCAGCCAAGTCGGGCAGCATGGCTACACCTTC.

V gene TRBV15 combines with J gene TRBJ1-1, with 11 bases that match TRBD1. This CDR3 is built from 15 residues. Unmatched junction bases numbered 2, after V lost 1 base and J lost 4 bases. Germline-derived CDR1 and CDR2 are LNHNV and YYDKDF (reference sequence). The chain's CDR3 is CATSRGGQGATEAFF. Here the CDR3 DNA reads TGTGCCACCAGCAGAGGTGGACAGGGGGCCACTGAAGCTTTCTTT.

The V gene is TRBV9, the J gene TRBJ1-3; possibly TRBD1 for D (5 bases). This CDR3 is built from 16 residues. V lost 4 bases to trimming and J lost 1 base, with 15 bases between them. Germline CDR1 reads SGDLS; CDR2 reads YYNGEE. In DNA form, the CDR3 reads TGTGCCAGCAGCCCGCAGGGTGAAGTGTCTGGAAACACCATATATTTT. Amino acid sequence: CASSPQGEVSGNTIYF.

The CDR3 coding sequence is TGTGCCAGCAGTCCCCGCGGGGGAAGGGATCAGCCCCAGCATTTT. Protein product: CASSPRGGRDQPQHF. This chain links TRBV27 with TRBJ1-5; D is perhaps TRBD1 (5 bases). The CDR3 has 15 amino acids. CDR1 is MNHEY, CDR2 SMNVEV, per germline (reference sequence). Trimming cost V 5 bases and J 5 bases, with 16 bases left between them.

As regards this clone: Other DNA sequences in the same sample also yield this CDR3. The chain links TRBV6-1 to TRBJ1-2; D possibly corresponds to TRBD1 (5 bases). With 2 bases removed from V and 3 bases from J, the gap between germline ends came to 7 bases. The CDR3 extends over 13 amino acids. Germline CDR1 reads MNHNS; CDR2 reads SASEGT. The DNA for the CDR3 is TGTGCCAGCAGTGAAACAGGCTACTATGGCTACACCTTC. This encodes CASSETGYYGYTF.

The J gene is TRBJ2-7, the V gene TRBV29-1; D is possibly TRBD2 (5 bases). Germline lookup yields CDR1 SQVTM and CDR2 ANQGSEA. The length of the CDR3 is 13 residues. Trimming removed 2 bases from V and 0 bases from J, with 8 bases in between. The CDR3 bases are TGCAGCGTTGAAATAGGGAGCTCCTACGAGCAGTACTTC. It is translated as CSVEIGSSYEQYF.

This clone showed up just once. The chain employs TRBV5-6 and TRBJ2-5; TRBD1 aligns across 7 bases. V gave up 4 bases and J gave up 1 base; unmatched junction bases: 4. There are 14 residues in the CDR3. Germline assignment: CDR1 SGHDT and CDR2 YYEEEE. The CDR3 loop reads CASSKGTVQETQYF. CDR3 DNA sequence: TGTGCCAGCAGCAAGGGGACAGTCCAAGAGACCCAGTACTTC.

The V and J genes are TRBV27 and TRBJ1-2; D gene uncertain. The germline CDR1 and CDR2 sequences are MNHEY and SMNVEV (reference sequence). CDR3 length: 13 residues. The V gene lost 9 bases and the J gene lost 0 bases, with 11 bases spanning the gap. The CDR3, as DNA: TGTGCCAGTCATCCGGGATCTAACTATGGCTACACCTTC. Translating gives CASHPGSNYGYTF.

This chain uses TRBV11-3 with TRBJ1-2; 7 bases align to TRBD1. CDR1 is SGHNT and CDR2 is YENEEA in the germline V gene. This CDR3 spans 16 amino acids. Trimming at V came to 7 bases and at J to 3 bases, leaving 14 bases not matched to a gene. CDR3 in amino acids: CASMPPRQGGDYGYTF. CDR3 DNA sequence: TGTGCCAGCATGCCCCCCAGGCAGGGGGGCGACTATGGCTACACCTTC.

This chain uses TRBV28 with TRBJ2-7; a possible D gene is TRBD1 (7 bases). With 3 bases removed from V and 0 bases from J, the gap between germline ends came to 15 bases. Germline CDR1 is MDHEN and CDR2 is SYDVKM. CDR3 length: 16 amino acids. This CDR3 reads CASSFGGTASSYEQYF. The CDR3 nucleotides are TGTGCCAGCAGTTTTGGGGGGACAGCGAGCTCCTACGAGCAGTACTTC.

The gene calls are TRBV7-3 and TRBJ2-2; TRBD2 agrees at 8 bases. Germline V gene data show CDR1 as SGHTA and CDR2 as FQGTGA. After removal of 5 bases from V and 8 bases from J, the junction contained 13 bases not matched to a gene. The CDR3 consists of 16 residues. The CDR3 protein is CASSTHRLIAGGELFF. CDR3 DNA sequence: TGTGCCAGCAGCACACATAGGTTGATAGCGGGAGGGGAGCTGTTTTTT.

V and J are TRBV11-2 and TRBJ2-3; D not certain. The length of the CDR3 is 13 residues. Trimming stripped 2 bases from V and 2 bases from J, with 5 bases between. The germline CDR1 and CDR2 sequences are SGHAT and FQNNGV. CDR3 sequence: CASSLLHTDTQYF. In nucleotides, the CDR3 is TGTGCCAGCAGCTTACTACACACAGATACGCAGTATTTT.

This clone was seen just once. The DNA for the CDR3 is TGTGCCAGCAGCCAAGAAGGGACGGACAGGGGCACTGAAGCTTTCTTT. Its protein product is CASSQEGTDRGTEAFF. V and J are TRBV4-2 and TRBJ1-1, with TRBD1 matching 9 bases. The junction had 6 bases not matched to a gene; V was cut back by 0 bases and J by 4 bases. This CDR3 is 16 amino acids long. Germline V CDR1 and CDR2: LGHNA, YNFKEQ.

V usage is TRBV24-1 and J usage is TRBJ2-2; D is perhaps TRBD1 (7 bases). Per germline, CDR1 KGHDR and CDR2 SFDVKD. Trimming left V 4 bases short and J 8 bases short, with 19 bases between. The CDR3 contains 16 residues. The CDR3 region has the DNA TGTGCCACCAGTGACCCCGGGACAGCGAGCGGGGGGGAGCTGTTTTTT. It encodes CATSDPGTASGGELFF.

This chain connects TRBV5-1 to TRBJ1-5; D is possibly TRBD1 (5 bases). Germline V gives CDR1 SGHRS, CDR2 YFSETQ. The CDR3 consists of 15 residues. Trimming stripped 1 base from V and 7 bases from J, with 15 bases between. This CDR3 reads CASSLLPGTEQPQHF. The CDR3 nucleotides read TGCGCCAGCAGCTTGTTGCCCGGGACGGAACAGCCCCAGCATTTT.

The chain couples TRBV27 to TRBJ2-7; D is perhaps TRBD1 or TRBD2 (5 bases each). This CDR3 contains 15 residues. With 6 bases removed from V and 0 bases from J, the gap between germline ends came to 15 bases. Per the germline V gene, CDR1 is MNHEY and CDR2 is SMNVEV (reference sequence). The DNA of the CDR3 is TGTGCCAGCAGAAGCGGAACAGACAGCTCCTACGAGCAGTACTTC. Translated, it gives CASRSGTDSSYEQYF.

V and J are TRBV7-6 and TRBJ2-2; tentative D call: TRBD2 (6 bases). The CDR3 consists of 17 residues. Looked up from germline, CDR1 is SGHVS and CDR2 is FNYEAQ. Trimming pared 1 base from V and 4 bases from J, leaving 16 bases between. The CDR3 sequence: CASSLVGLSGGTGELFF. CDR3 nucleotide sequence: TGTGCCAGCAGCTTAGTCGGACTAAGTGGAGGCACCGGGGAGCTGTTTTTT. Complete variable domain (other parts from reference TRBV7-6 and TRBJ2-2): GAGVSQSPRYKVTKRGQDVALRCDPISGHVSLYWYRQALGQGPEFLTYFNYEAQQDKSGLPNDRFSAERPEGSISTLTIQRTEQRDSAMYRCASSLVGLSGGTGELFFGEGSRLTVL.

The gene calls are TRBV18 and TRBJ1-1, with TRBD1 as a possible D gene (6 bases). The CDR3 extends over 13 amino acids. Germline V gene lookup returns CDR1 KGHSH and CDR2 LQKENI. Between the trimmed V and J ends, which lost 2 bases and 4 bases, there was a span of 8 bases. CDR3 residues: CASSPGGPTEAFF. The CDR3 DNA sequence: TGTGCCAGCTCACCAGGGGGGCCCACTGAAGCTTTCTTT.

In DNA, the CDR3 is TGTGCCAGCACGAGACATGGAATGAACACTGAAGCTTTCTTT. This sequence encodes CASTRHGMNTEAFF. This rearrangement joins TRBV27 to TRBJ1-1, with D unclear. CDR3 size: 14 residues. CDR1 is MNHEY, CDR2 SMNVEV, per germline (reference sequence). The V end was cut by 7 bases, the J end by 0 bases, with 12 bases between.

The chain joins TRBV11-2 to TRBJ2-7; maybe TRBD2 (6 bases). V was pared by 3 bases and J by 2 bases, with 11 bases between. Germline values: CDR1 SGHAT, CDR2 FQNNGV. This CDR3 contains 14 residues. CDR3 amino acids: CASSFQEGPYEQYF. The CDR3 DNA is TGTGCCAGCAGCTTTCAGGAGGGGCCCTACGAGCAGTACTTC.

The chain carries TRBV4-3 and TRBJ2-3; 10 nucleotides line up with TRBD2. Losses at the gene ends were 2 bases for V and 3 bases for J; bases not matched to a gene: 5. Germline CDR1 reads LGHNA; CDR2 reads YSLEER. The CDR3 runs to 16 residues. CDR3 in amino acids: CASSQLGLAATDTQYF. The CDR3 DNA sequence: TGCGCCAGCAGCCAATTAGGACTAGCGGCAACAGATACGCAGTATTTT.

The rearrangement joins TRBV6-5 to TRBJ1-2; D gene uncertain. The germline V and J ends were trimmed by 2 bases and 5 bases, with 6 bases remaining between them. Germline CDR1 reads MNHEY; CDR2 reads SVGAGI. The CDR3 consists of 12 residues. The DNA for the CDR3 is TGTGCCAGCAGTTACCAGGAATATGGCTACACCTTC. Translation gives CASSYQEYGYTF.

CDR3 coding DNA: TGTGCCAGCTCACGAGGTCCGACTAATGAAAAACTGTTTTTT. Translating gives CASSRGPTNEKLFF. The chain combines TRBV18 with TRBJ1-4; D call uncertain. Trimming stripped 4 bases from V and 2 bases from J, with 8 bases between. CDR1 and CDR2 (germline): KGHSH, LQKENI. There are 14 residues in the CDR3.